One T cell receptor (beta chain) is described in this entry. Method: immunoSEQ multiplex PCR; TCRdb's copy keeps in-frame clones and lacks some. The data contain around 170,000 clones, about 91% of them singletons. This sample was taken from a study of blood T cell repertoires in COVID-19. The CDR3 sequence is 16 residues long. Germline CDR1 is SGHNT and CDR2 is YYREEE (reference sequence). Germline trimming cut 3 bases from V and 5 bases from J; bases unmatched to any gene: 3. This TCR derives from a woman in her 30s with acute or convalescent COVID-19. The chain is built from TRBV5-4 and TRBJ2-2, with TRBD2 matching over 14 bases. The sequenced sample was peripheral blood. The CDR3 spells CASSSRTSGRTGELFF. CDR3 DNA: TGTGCCAGCAGCTCTCGGACTAGCGGGAGGACCGGGGAGCTGTTTTTT. Supplemented by reference TRBV5-4 and TRBJ2-2, the full variable domain reads ETGVTQSPTHLIKTRGQQVTLRCSSQSGHNTVSWYQQALGQGPQFIFQYYREEENGRGNFPPRFSGLQFPNYSSELNVNALELDDSALYLCASSSRTSGRTGELFFGEGSRLTVL.